A selection of T cell receptor beta chains follows, all from one sample in a study of T cells in tuberculosis. TCRdb's copy holds only in-frame clones and misses some; the assay was immunoSEQ multiplex PCR. The table lists approximately 53,000 clones, about 95% of them singletons, with more than 1.4% in the top ten. Sequences were derived from PBMCs, sampled at tuberculosis diagnosis. These receptor sequences come from an adult with tuberculosis. CDR3s include the opening cysteine and the closing phenylalanine or tryptophan.

J: TRBJ1-1
V: TRBV10-3
CDR3: CAIMTDMNTEAFF

J: TRBJ2-1
V: TRBV15
CDR3: CATSSRIREQFF

J: TRBJ1-1
V: TRBV4-1
CDR3: CASSRTANTEAFF

J: TRBJ1-1
V: TRBV6-6
CDR3: CASSLDRARKTEAFF

J: TRBJ2-3
V: TRBV28
CDR3: CASGQIPSTDTQYF

J: TRBJ2-7
V: TRBV30
CDR3: CAWSPKWGDSYEQYF

J: TRBJ1-2
V: TRBV28
CDR3: CVVSSNYGYTF

J: TRBJ2-2
V: TRBV7-2
CDR3: CASKGSLNTGELFF

J: TRBJ1-1
V: TRBV30
CDR3: CAWSRTGPEAFF

J: TRBJ2-3
V: TRBV20-1
CDR3: CSARVADTQYF

J: TRBJ1-4
V: TRBV7-9
CDR3: CASSLGGAAVQKLFF

J: TRBJ2-7
V: TRBV19
CDR3: CASSPRDLTYEQYF

J: TRBJ1-6
V: TRBV5-1
CDR3: CASSETGSSYNSPLHF

J: TRBJ2-7
V: TRBV4-1
CDR3: CASSQDTRAGVTYEQYF

J: TRBJ1-1
V: TRBV6-1
CDR3: CASSPDTENTEAFF

J: TRBJ2-5
V: TRBV15
CDR3: CATSRDRGQETQYF

J: TRBJ2-1
V: TRBV7-2
CDR3: CASSLASLAGGNEQFF

J: TRBJ2-2
V: TRBV10-2
CDR3: CASSESLAENTGELFF

J: TRBJ2-5
V: TRBV13
CDR3: CASSYSPSGAYQETQYF

J: TRBJ2-1
V: TRBV29-1
CDR3: CSVQNNEQFF

J: TRBJ1-1
V: TRBV30
CDR3: CAWSVLQGMAEAFF

J: TRBJ2-2
V: TRBV6-5
CDR3: CASRYSGTNTGELFF

J: TRBJ2-1
V: TRBV5-1
CDR3: CASSLGTSGWKVF

J: TRBJ2-7
V: TRBV10-3
CDR3: CAISESYQTPNPTVQYF

J: TRBJ2-7
V: TRBV30
CDR3: CAWTSAYEQYF

J: TRBJ2-7
V: TRBV10-3
CDR3: CAISPNYEQYF

J: TRBJ2-2
V: TRBV7-2
CDR3: CASSLGPGTAIGELFF

J: TRBJ2-7
V: TRBV19
CDR3: CASSLRQGTYEQYF

J: TRBJ1-5
V: TRBV10-3
CDR3: CAISEGDTGFQPQHF

J: TRBJ1-2
V: TRBV4-3
CDR3: CASAPGTNYYGYTF

J: TRBJ1-2
V: TRBV4-3
CDR3: CASSEVLANYGYTF

J: TRBJ2-7
V: TRBV10-3
CDR3: CAIGAGTSSYEQYF

J: TRBJ2-3
V: TRBV6-6
CDR3: CALGQGTDTQYF

J: TRBJ1-2
V: TRBV27
CDR3: CASSLFAGSGDGYTF

J: TRBJ1-2
V: TRBV5-6
CDR3: CASSPTGVGDYGYTF

J: TRBJ2-7
V: TRBV5-3
CDR3: CASRGTFSYEQYF

J: TRBJ1-1
V: TRBV30
CDR3: CAWLPWTGRTEAFF

J: TRBJ2-1
V: TRBV19
CDR3: CASGTSTYNEQFF

J: TRBJ2-3
V: TRBV5-1
CDR3: CASSPGLAVTDTQYF

J: TRBJ2-1
V: TRBV6-1
CDR3: CASPPFAGGQNEQFF

J: TRBJ2-5
V: TRBV2
CDR3: CASSEARVKETQYF